Each of the 18 T cell receptor beta chains below was sequenced from the same sample in a study of immune cell composition in non-small cell lung cancer (dated by TCRdb to 2016 to 2017). Normal lung samples came from the same patient and were non-adjacent lung tissue collected as far from the tumour as possible, with a minimum distance of 3 cm. Library preparation was by the immunoSEQ multiplex PCR assay. TCRdb took over this immuneACCESS table, retaining in-frame rearrangements with V and J assigned. Such tables are incomplete; in checked studies, under half of the missing clones stem from an unresolved V gene, and the remainder is unexplained. This sample is represented by under 6,500 clones; around 71% of them were singletons. The ten largest make up around 5.8% of the sample. The specimen sequenced was non-adjacent lung tissue. These receptors originate from a human donor with non-small cell lung cancer.

By share, this clone counts as large. V is TRBV11-3 and J is TRBJ1-6; D possibly corresponds to TRBD1 (6 bases). The ends were cut back, 5 bases at V and 8 bases at J, with 10 bases in the middle. Germline V gene sequence: CDR1 SGHNT, CDR2 YENEEA. CDR3 length: 13 amino acids. CDR3 loop: CASSLRTDSPLHF. In DNA form, the CDR3 reads TGTGCCAGCAGCCTGAGGACAGATTCACCCCTCCACTTT.

This chain connects TRBV19 to TRBJ2-2; 8 nucleotides match TRBD1. The V and J ends lost 4 bases and 4 bases, in that order; junction bases with no gene match: 14. CDR3 length: 18 residues. CDR1 LNHDA and CDR2 SQIVND come from the germline V gene (reference sequence). The CDR3 sequence is CASSKLDRVEWVTGELFF. CDR3 DNA: TGTGCCAGTAGTAAGCTGGACAGGGTAGAATGGGTCACCGGGGAGCTGTTTTTT.

CDR3 nucleotide sequence: TGTGCCAGCAGCTTAGGGGACTACTTCAATGAGCAGTTCTTC. Protein: CASSLGDYFNEQFF. V is TRBV7-2 and J is TRBJ2-1; 7 bases match TRBD2. The V segment lost 1 base and the J segment 6 bases; nucleotides outside the gene matches: 3. CDR1 is SGHTA and CDR2 is FQGNSA in the germline V gene. There are 14 residues in the CDR3.

The rearrangement joins TRBV7-9 to TRBJ2-7; 8 nucleotides agree with TRBD2. The germline V gene encodes CDR1 SEHNR and CDR2 FQNEAQ (reference sequence). This CDR3 region has 13 residues. Trimming took 1 base from V and 6 from J; bases not matched to a gene: 2. The DNA of the CDR3 is TGTGCCAGCAGCTTAGGGCGGGGGGCCGAGCAGTACTTC. Encoded protein: CASSLGRGAEQYF.

The rearrangement links TRBV7-2 to TRBJ1-6; D remains unclear. Trimming took off 3 bases at V and 8 bases at J, with 14 bases between the two ends. There are 15 residues in the CDR3. Looked up from germline, CDR1 is SGHTA and CDR2 is FQGNSA. The CDR3 nucleotides are TGTGCCAGCAGCTTTTATCTCGGGGTCGATTCACCCCTCCACTTT. Residues: CASSFYLGVDSPLHF.

The gene calls are TRBV20-1 and TRBJ1-3; no reliable D call. This CDR3 has 11 residues. Germline V CDR1 and CDR2: DFQATT, SNEGSKA (reference sequence). V dropped 7 bases and J dropped 0 bases, with 4 bases sitting between them. CDR3 DNA sequence: TGCAGTGTCAACTCTGGAAACACCATATATTTT. Translated, it gives CSVNSGNTIYF.

CDR3 loop: CASSLTGRNTEAFF. Here the CDR3 DNA reads TGTGCCAGCAGCCTGACAGGACGAAACACTGAAGCTTTCTTT. The chain uses TRBV7-6 and TRBJ1-1, with a tentative D call TRBD1 (6 bases). Per germline, CDR1 SGHVS and CDR2 FNYEAQ. The CDR3 runs 14 residues. Between the trimmed V and J ends, which lost 5 bases and 2 bases, there was a span of 12 bases.

The rearrangement uses TRBV7-3 and TRBJ2-1; TRBD2 agrees at 10 bases. CDR1 and CDR2 from the germline V gene are SGHTA and FQGTGA. Unmatched junction bases numbered 7, after V lost 4 bases and J lost 7 bases. The CDR3 extends over 15 amino acids. CDR3 nucleotide sequence: TGTGCCAGCAGCTCAGCGGGGGGGCCGGGAAATGAGCAGTTCTTC. The encoded protein is CASSSAGGPGNEQFF.

J is TRBJ1-1 and V is TRBV7-6, with a possible D match to TRBD1 (5 bases). The CDR3 totals 15 residues. V was pared by 1 base and J by 5 bases, with 14 bases between. Germline assignment: CDR1 SGHVS and CDR2 FNYEAQ. CDR3 in DNA: TGTGCCAGCAGCTTAGTAGGGAGGGGTTTAACTGAAGCTTTCTTT. The encoded protein is CASSLVGRGLTEAFF.

The chain couples TRBV18 to TRBJ2-1; 9 positions match TRBD2. The CDR3 runs 13 residues. The V gene end was trimmed by 8 bases and the J gene end by 8 bases; junction bases not matched to a gene: 7. The germline V gene encodes CDR1 KGHSH and CDR2 LQKENI. The CDR3 reads CASHRGGGDEQFF. The CDR3 region has the DNA TGTGCCAGCCACCGCGGGGGGGGCGATGAGCAGTTCTTC. Full variable domain (rest looked up from reference TRBV18 and TRBJ2-1): NAGVMQNPRHLVRRRGQEARLRCSPMKGHSHVYWYRQLPEEGLKFMVYLQKENIIDESGMPKERFSAEFPKEGPSILRIQQVVRGDSAAYFCASHRGGGDEQFFGPGTRLTVL.

The chain joins TRBV7-9 to TRBJ1-4; D not resolved. The CDR3 is 18 residues long. Trimming removed 1 base at V and 8 bases at J, with 23 bases between. From germline, CDR1 is SEHNR and CDR2 FQNEAQ (reference sequence). The CDR3 DNA is TGTGCCAGCAGCTTAGTGGAAATCGGAGTCCTTGATCGGGAAAAACTGTTTTTT. This encodes CASSLVEIGVLDREKLFF.

V usage is TRBV5-6 and J usage is TRBJ2-7; 11 positions match TRBD1. There are 17 residues in the CDR3. V lost 3 bases to trimming and J lost 0 bases; unmatched junction nucleotides: 8. From germline, CDR1 is SGHDT and CDR2 YYEEEE. The CDR3 sequence is CASSSWDRGSRSYEQYF. CDR3 in DNA: TGTGCCAGCAGCTCGTGGGACAGGGGGTCCCGCTCCTACGAGCAGTACTTC. The entire variable domain, with the rest obtained from reference TRBV5-6 and TRBJ2-7, is as follows: DAGVTQSPTHLIKTRGQQVTLRCSPKSGHDTVSWYQQALGQGPQFIFQYYEEEERQRGNFPDRFSGHQFPNYSSELNVNALLLGDSALYLCASSSWDRGSRSYEQYFGPGTRLTVT.

The genes are TRBV9 and TRBJ2-3; a weak D match, TRBD1 (5 bases). Trimming stripped 4 bases from V and 3 bases from J, with 12 bases between. Germline CDR1 and CDR2: SGDLS and YYNGEE. The CDR3 has 14 residues. Here the CDR3 reads CASSYTQGTDTQYF. For the CDR3, the DNA is TGTGCCAGCAGCTATACTCAGGGAACAGATACGCAGTATTTT.

This chain connects TRBV7-9 to TRBJ1-1, with D tentatively TRBD1 (5 bases). Germline V gives CDR1 SEHNR, CDR2 FQNEAQ (reference sequence). The V gene lost 4 bases and the J gene lost 4 bases, with 16 bases spanning the gap. This CDR3 has 15 residues. CDR3 nucleotide sequence: TGTGCCAGCAGCTACGGAGGGGCGGGGATCACTGAAGCTTTCTTT. Protein sequence: CASSYGGAGITEAFF.

The rearrangement uses TRBV10-1 and TRBJ2-3, with 7 bases aligning to TRBD1. CDR3 length equals 15 residues. The V gene end was trimmed by 2 bases and the J gene end by 3 bases; junction bases not matched to a gene: 5. Germline V gene lookup returns CDR1 WNHNN and CDR2 SYGVQD (reference sequence). As DNA, the CDR3 is TGCGCCAGCAGTGAGAGGGGGCTCGGGACAGATACGCAGTATTTT. Translation: CASSERGLGTDTQYF.

This rearrangement joins TRBV9 to TRBJ2-1; possible D gene TRBD1, 6 bases. Germline loops: CDR1 SGDLS, CDR2 YYNGEE. The CDR3 is 15 amino acids. Trimming took 0 bases from V and 5 from J, leaving 12 bases between them. The CDR3 DNA reads TGTGCCAGCAGCGTAGAGGGGGTTAGAGACAATGAGCAGTTCTTC. Residues: CASSVEGVRDNEQFF.

The chain couples TRBV7-3 to TRBJ1-3; TRBD1 matches at 9 bases. V trimming: 1 base; J trimming: 3 bases; junction bases outside the gene matches: 7. The CDR3 runs to 17 residues. Germline V gene sequence: CDR1 SGHTA, CDR2 FQGTGA. CDR3 nucleotides: TGTGCCAGCAGCTTAATGGGGGGACAGGGAGTTGGAAACACCATATATTTT. Translated: CASSLMGGQGVGNTIYF. Supplemented by reference TRBV7-3 and TRBJ1-3, the full variable domain reads GAGVSQTPSNKVTEKGKYVELRCDPISGHTALYWYRQSLGQGPEFLIYFQGTGAADDSGLPNDRFFAVRPEGSVSTLKIQRTERGDSAVYLCASSLMGGQGVGNTIYFGEGSWLTVV.

The chain has TRBV20-1 and TRBJ2-1; no firm D call. The CDR3 sequence is 11 residues long. The V and J ends lost 3 bases and 7 bases respectively, with 7 bases between them. CDR1 is DFQATT and CDR2 is SNEGSKA in the germline V gene (reference sequence). The CDR3 spells CSARKENEQFF. CDR3 nucleotides: TGCAGTGCTAGGAAGGAGAATGAGCAGTTCTTC.